Shown below are 29 T cell receptor beta chains from a single sample sequenced in a study of shared clonotypes between healthy human individuals. The assay was immunoSEQ multiplex PCR, and TCRdb's table has in-frame clones only and misses some. Of about 1.1 million clones in the sample, about 80% were seen once. The sequenced material came from memory CD4+ T cells from PBMCs. This sample's subset: CD45RA-negative fraction. These receptors were taken from a man between 18 and 29 years old in good health. Some clones in this sample may be carry-over from other donors' samples.

This sequence joins TRBV30 and TRBJ2-3; TRBD2 might be the D (6 bases). There are 15 residues in the CDR3. Germline assignment: CDR1 GTSNPN and CDR2 SVGIG (reference sequence). The V and J ends lost 1 base and 1 base respectively, with 12 bases between them. The CDR3 DNA follows: TGTGCCTGGAGTGCTCGGGACTCACGCACAGATACGCAGTATTTT. Translation: CAWSARDSRTDTQYF.

This sequence joins TRBV7-2 and TRBJ2-5; D remains unclear. Trimming removed 3 bases from V and 4 bases from J, with 12 bases in between. CDR3 length equals 14 residues. Germline V CDR1 and CDR2: SGHTA, FQGNSA. The CDR3 here is CASSLGSWSETQYF. The CDR3, as DNA: TGTGCCAGCAGCTTGGGTAGTTGGTCAGAGACCCAGTACTTC.

As concerns this clone: This specimen includes other DNA sequences encoding the same CDR3. V is TRBV28 and J is TRBJ2-7; 8 bases align to TRBD1. CDR1 and CDR2 from the germline V gene are MDHEN and SYDVKM. After removal of 5 bases from V and 2 bases from J, the junction contained 5 bases not matched to a gene. This CDR3 comprises 14 residues. In DNA form, the CDR3 reads TGTGCCAGCAGTCCAGGACAGGGCCCCTACGAGCAGTACTTC. This sequence encodes CASSPGQGPYEQYF.

The chain combines TRBV5-1 with TRBJ2-2; D call uncertain. Germline CDR1 reads SGHRS; CDR2 reads YFSETQ. The CDR3 spans 15 residues. V dropped 0 bases and J dropped 1 base, with 7 bases sitting between them. CDR3 sequence reads: CASSLVARNTGELFF. The DNA for the CDR3 is TGCGCCAGCAGCTTGGTGGCGAGGAACACCGGGGAGCTGTTTTTT.

In this sample, this clone turned up once. The rearrangement links TRBV27 to TRBJ2-1; no reliable D call. V lost 7 bases to trimming and J lost 6 bases, with 16 bases between them. Per germline, CDR1 MNHEY and CDR2 SMNVEV (reference sequence). The CDR3 is made up of 14 amino acids. CDR3 sequence: CASTPRDHGNEQFF. CDR3 DNA sequence: TGTGCCAGCACCCCCCGCGATCACGGCAATGAGCAGTTCTTC.

This clone was detected only a few times. The chain couples TRBV21-1 to TRBJ1-1. TRBV21-1 is reported as a pseudogene. The CDR3 consists of 16 residues. The CDR3 reads CASSKASESRNTEAFF. The DNA of the CDR3 is TGTGCCAGCAGCAAAGCGTCCGAAAGCAGGAACACTGAAGCTTTCTTT.

The CDR3 protein is CAISQVAGQETQYF. CDR3 DNA: TGTGCCATCAGCCAGGTAGCGGGGCAAGAGACCCAGTACTTC. The chain couples TRBV10-3 to TRBJ2-5; 8 nucleotides match TRBD2. Trimming cost V 6 bases and J 2 bases; bases outside gene matches: 5. In germline, CDR1 is ENHRY, CDR2 SYGVKD. The CDR3 runs 14 residues.

A note on this clone: This may stem from a read error, because a much larger clone lies one nucleotide away. The rearrangement joins TRBV6-5 to TRBJ1-1; no clear D gene. Germline CDR1 reads MNHEY; CDR2 reads SVGAGI. V was shortened by 2 bases and J by 1 base, with 5 bases between the two germline ends. This CDR3 region has 13 residues. The CDR3 bases are TGTGCCAGCAGTTACATGGGGAACACTGAAGCTTTCTTT. It encodes CASSYMGNTEAFF.

The chain has TRBV6-5 and TRBJ1-1, with a possible D match to TRBD1 (6 bases). Trimming removed 2 bases at V and 9 bases at J, with 13 bases between. Per the germline V gene, CDR1 is MNHEY and CDR2 is SVGAGI. This CDR3 spans 13 amino acids. This CDR3 reads CASSYPGQPKAFF. CDR3 in DNA: TGTGCCAGCAGTTACCCAGGACAGCCTAAAGCTTTCTTT.

The chain couples TRBV5-1 to TRBJ2-3; D gene unclear. V was shortened by 4 bases and J by 0 bases, with 15 bases between the two germline ends. Per germline, CDR1 SGHRS and CDR2 YFSETQ. CDR3 length: 16 amino acids. CDR3 residues: CASSVLDSTSTDTQYF. CDR3 nucleotide sequence: TGCGCCAGCAGCGTACTGGATTCTACTAGCACAGATACGCAGTATTTT.

This clone was recorded once. The chain recombines TRBV11-2 with TRBJ1-1; 8 bases match TRBD1. The V and J ends lost 5 bases and 2 bases, in that order; junction bases with no gene match: 10. This CDR3 is 16 amino acids long. The germline CDR1 and CDR2 sequences are SGHAT and FQNNGV. The CDR3 reads CASSNPQAGGNTEAFF. The CDR3 DNA reads TGTGCCAGCAGCAACCCCCAGGCAGGGGGCAACACTGAAGCTTTCTTT.

V gene TRBV5-8 combines with J gene TRBJ2-7; D is ambiguous. V lost 7 bases to trimming and J lost 1 base, with 9 bases between them. Per the germline V gene, CDR1 is SGHTS and CDR2 is YDEGEE. The CDR3 consists of 12 residues. CDR3 loop: CASPSRSYEQYF. As DNA, the CDR3 is TGTGCCAGCCCCAGTAGGTCCTACGAGCAGTACTTC.

This clone was seen just once. V usage is TRBV14 and J usage is TRBJ2-2, with D unresolved. Trimming took 1 base from V and 7 from J, leaving 7 bases between them. The CDR3 totals 13 residues. Germline-derived CDR1 and CDR2 are SGHDN and FVKESK. In DNA form, the CDR3 reads TGTGCCAGCAGCCAAGCTGGAGTCGGGGAGCTGTTTTTT. This sequence encodes CASSQAGVGELFF.

J is TRBJ2-7 and V is TRBV25-1; D is unclear. Looked up from germline, CDR1 is MGHDK and CDR2 is SYGVNS. The ends were cut back, 1 base at V and 0 bases at J, with 16 bases in the middle. The CDR3 is 17 amino acids. DNA of the CDR3: TGTGCCAGCAGTGAATCTGGTGGGTCGGCGAGCTCCTACGAGCAGTACTTC. Translating gives CASSESGGSASSYEQYF.

This chain joins TRBV30 and TRBJ2-1; D unclear. Germline loops: CDR1 GTSNPN, CDR2 SVGIG (reference sequence). The length of the CDR3 is 12 residues. V dropped 2 bases and J dropped 0 bases, with 2 bases sitting between them. For the CDR3, the DNA is TGTGCCTGGAGTAGCTCCTACAATGAGCAGTTCTTC. Residues: CAWSSSYNEQFF.

A word on this clone: Other DNA sequences in this sample translate to the same CDR3. Written as DNA, the CDR3 is TGTGCCAGCAGTTTGCAGGGAGGCTACACCTTC. Protein product: CASSLQGGYTF. The chain combines TRBV28 with TRBJ1-2; D might be TRBD1 (5 bases). The CDR3 extends over 11 amino acids. Deletions cut 3 bases from V and 8 bases from J, with 7 bases between. Germline V gives CDR1 MDHEN, CDR2 SYDVKM.

V is TRBV4-2 and J is TRBJ2-6, with unresolved D. This CDR3 contains 17 residues. V gave up 1 base and J gave up 2 bases, with 12 bases separating them. Germline V gene sequence: CDR1 LGHNA, CDR2 YNFKEQ. The DNA of the CDR3 is TGTGCCAGCAGCCAAGGGCAGGATCCAACTGGGGCCAACGTCCTGACTTTC. Translation: CASSQGQDPTGANVLTF.

This clone has only one observation. In nucleotides, the CDR3 is TGTGCCAGCAGACTCGACTCCTGGGCGGGAGGTAAGAATGAGCAGTTCTTC. It yields the protein CASRLDSWAGGKNEQFF. The chain uses TRBV27 and TRBJ2-1, with 8 positions matching TRBD2. Per germline, CDR1 MNHEY and CDR2 SMNVEV (reference sequence). The CDR3 is 17 amino acids. V was clipped by 6 bases and J by 7 bases; unmatched bases: 17.

This chain connects TRBV5-4 to TRBJ2-5; D may be TRBD2 (6 bases). There are 14 residues in the CDR3. Trimming took off 4 bases at V and 5 bases at J, with 15 bases between the two ends. CDR1 is SGHNT and CDR2 is YYREEE in the germline V gene (reference sequence). CDR3 residues: CASSGSSGLETQYF. The CDR3 DNA sequence: TGTGCCAGCAGCGGGAGTAGCGGTTTGGAGACCCAGTACTTC.

V gene TRBV25-1 combines with J gene TRBJ2-7; TRBD2 agrees at 8 bases. Germline V gene sequence: CDR1 MGHDK, CDR2 SYGVNS. V dropped 7 bases and J dropped 6; count of bases not matched to a gene: 14. CDR3 length equals 15 residues. CDR3 amino acids: CASKTEAGERPEQYF. The CDR3 DNA sequence: TGTGCCAGCAAGACTGAAGCGGGAGAAAGACCCGAGCAGTACTTC.

Note on this clone: The same CDR3 can be traced to other DNA sequences in this sample. V and J are TRBV6-5 and TRBJ2-3, with D tentatively TRBD2 (5 bases). Trimming removed 5 bases from V and 3 bases from J, with 9 bases in between. The CDR3 runs to 13 residues. Looked up from germline, CDR1 is MNHEY and CDR2 is SVGAGI. The CDR3: CASSPPGTDTQYF. The CDR3 DNA is TGTGCCAGCAGTCCCCCGGGGACAGATACGCAGTATTTT.

This chain connects TRBV7-9 to TRBJ1-4; maybe TRBD1 (6 bases). CDR3 size: 15 residues. Germline CDR1 reads SEHNR; CDR2 reads FQNEAQ (reference sequence). The V end lost 5 bases, the J end lost 2 bases, and 12 bases lay between the germline ends. CDR3 region: CASSPLQGTNEKLFF. CDR3 nucleotides: TGTGCCAGCAGCCCCCTACAGGGCACTAATGAAAAACTGTTTTTT.

The rearrangement uses TRBV7-3 and TRBJ1-5; D is unresolved. Germline V CDR1 and CDR2: SGHTA, FQGTGA. This CDR3 region has 13 residues. V lost 4 bases and J lost 0, with 4 bases in between. CDR3 sequence reads: CASSWGSNQPQHF. The CDR3 DNA follows: TGTGCCAGCAGCTGGGGTAGCAATCAGCCCCAGCATTTT.

The rearrangement uses TRBV18 and TRBJ2-7, with a tentative D call TRBD1 (6 bases). This CDR3 is 14 amino acids long. Trimming took 5 bases from V and 0 from J, leaving 11 bases between them. Germline V gene sequence: CDR1 KGHSH, CDR2 LQKENI. CDR3 region: CASSTGQSSYEQYF. CDR3 nucleotide sequence: TGTGCCAGCTCAACTGGACAGTCCTCCTACGAGCAGTACTTC.

This chain uses TRBV9 with TRBJ2-6, with D possibly being TRBD1 or TRBD2 (5 bases each). This CDR3 region has 15 residues. Germline V lookup: CDR1 SGDLS, CDR2 YYNGEE. The V end lost 5 bases, the J end lost 2 bases, and 11 bases lay between the germline ends. The CDR3, as DNA: TGTGCCAGCAGTTCTTTGGGGGCTGGGGCCAACGTCCTGACTTTC. It is translated as CASSSLGAGANVLTF.

This clone came up once. The chain has TRBV14 and TRBJ2-5; 10 bases map to TRBD1. V lost 3 bases, J lost 4 bases, and 8 bases stayed unmatched. In germline, CDR1 is SGHDN, CDR2 FVKESK. There are 16 residues in the CDR3. CDR3 bases: TGTGCCAGCAGCCACTTCCGGACAGGGGGATTAGAGACCCAGTACTTC. Protein: CASSHFRTGGLETQYF.

The CDR3 here is CASSLEFSGSRTGELFF. CDR3 coding DNA: TGTGCCAGCAGCTTAGAGTTTAGCGGGAGTCGCACCGGGGAGCTGTTTTTT. The chain couples TRBV11-2 to TRBJ2-2, with TRBD2 matching over 9 bases. V dropped 0 bases and J dropped 4; count of bases not matched to a gene: 6. Germline CDR1 and CDR2: SGHAT and FQNNGV. This CDR3 spans 17 amino acids. Together with reference TRBV11-2 and TRBJ2-2, the CDR3 gives the full variable domain: EAGVAQSPRYKIIEKRQSVAFWCNPISGHATLYWYQQILGQGPKLLIQFQNNGVVDDSQLPKDRFSAERLKGVDSTLKIQPAKLEDSAVYLCASSLEFSGSRTGELFFGEGSRLTVL.

The J gene is TRBJ1-1, the V gene TRBV5-1; 9 positions agree with TRBD1. The J segment lost 6 bases and the V segment lost 4 bases, leaving 4 bases of the junction unmatched. Germline V CDR1 and CDR2: SGHRS, YFSETQ. The CDR3 is made up of 13 amino acids. CDR3 loop: CASSGGTGSEAFF. The CDR3 DNA is TGCGCCAGCAGCGGGGGGACAGGGTCTGAAGCTTTCTTT.

This clone was detected only a few times. The chain recombines TRBV10-2 with TRBJ2-5; 9 nucleotides align to TRBD2. Near its end, the DNA agrees better with TRBJ2-7, so the J call may be wrong. This CDR3 region has 13 residues. The germline V gene encodes CDR1 WSHSY and CDR2 SAAADI. As DNA, the CDR3 is TGCGCCAGCCGGGCGGGAGGGCCTTTCGAGCAGTACTTC. Translation gives CASRAGGPFEQYF.